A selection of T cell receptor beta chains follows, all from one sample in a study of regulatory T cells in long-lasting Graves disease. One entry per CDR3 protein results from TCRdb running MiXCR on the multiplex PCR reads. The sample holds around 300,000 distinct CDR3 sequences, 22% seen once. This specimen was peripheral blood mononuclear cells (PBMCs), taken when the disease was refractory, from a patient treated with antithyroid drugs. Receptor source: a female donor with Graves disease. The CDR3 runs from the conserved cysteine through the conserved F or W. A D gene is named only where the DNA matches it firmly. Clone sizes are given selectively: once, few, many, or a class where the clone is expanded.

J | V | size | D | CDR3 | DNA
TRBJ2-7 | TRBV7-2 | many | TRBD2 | CASSLSLLAGIVTYEQYF | TGTGCCAGCAGCTTAAGTCTCCTAGCGGGAATCGTTACCTACGAGCAGTACTTC
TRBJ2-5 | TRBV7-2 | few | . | CASSLAGQRGETQYF | TGTGCCAGCAGCTTAGCCGGGCAGAGAGGGGAGACCCAGTACTTC
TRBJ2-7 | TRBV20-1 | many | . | CSARGFRGDRYEQYF | TGCAGTGCTAGAGGATTTAGGGGCGACCGCTACGAGCAGTACTTC
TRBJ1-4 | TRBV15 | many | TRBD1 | CATSRDRGSNEKLFF | TGTGCCACCAGCAGAGACAGGGGGTCTAATGAAAAACTGTTTTTT
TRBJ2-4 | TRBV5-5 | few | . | CASSLGGNLAKNIQYF | TGTGCCAGCAGCTTGGGGGGCAACCTAGCCAAAAACATTCAGTACTTC
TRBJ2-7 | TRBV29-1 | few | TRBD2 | CSVEVIGAGGVDEQYF | TGCAGCGTTGAAGTGATTGGCGCGGGAGGGGTTGACGAGCAGTACTTC
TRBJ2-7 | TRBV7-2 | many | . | CASKASHESYEQYF | TGTGCCAGCAAAGCCTCCCATGAATCCTACGAGCAGTACTTC
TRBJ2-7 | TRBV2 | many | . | CASIDGQNYEQYF | TGTGCCAGCATTGACGGACAGAACTACGAGCAGTACTTC
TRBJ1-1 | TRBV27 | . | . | CASSLSSGLNTEAFF | TGTGCCAGCAGTTTATCCTCGGGGTTGAACACTGAAGCTTTCTTT
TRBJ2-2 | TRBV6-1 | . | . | CASSQRTTNTGELFF | TGTGCCAGCAGCCAGAGGACTACGAACACCGGGGAGCTGTTTTTT
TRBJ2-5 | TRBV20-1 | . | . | CSARDTSFDQETQYF | TGCAGTGCTAGAGACACTAGTTTCGACCAAGAGACCCAGTACTTC
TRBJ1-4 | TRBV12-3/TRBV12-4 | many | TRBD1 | CASRDRDEKLFF | TGTGCCAGCAGGGACAGGGATGAAAAACTGTTTTTT
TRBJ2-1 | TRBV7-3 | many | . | CASAPGPVLSEQFF | TGTGCCAGCGCCCCGGGCCCTGTGTTGAGTGAGCAGTTCTTC
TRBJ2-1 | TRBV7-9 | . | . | CASSPVADTEQFF | TGTGCCAGCAGCCCTGTGGCGGACACTGAGCAGTTCTTC
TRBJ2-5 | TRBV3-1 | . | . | CATSGERNGETQCF | TGTGCCACCTCAGGGGAGCGGAACGGGGAGACGCAGTGCTTC
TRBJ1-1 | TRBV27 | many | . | CASSPRWDNMNTEAFF | TGTGCCAGCAGTCCCCGCTGGGACAACATGAACACTGAAGCTTTCTTT
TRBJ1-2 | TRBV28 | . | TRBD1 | CASSTARQGRLYDYTF | TGTGCCAGCAGTACAGCGCGACAGGGGCGGTTATATGACTACACCTTC
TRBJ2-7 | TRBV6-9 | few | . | CASSYRSLQGYEQYF | TGTGCCAGCAGTTATCGGAGTCTACAGGGCTACGAGCAGTACTTC
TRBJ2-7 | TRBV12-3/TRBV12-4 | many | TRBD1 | CASSRDRIYEQYF | TGTGCCAGCAGTAGGGACAGAATCTACGAGCAGTACTTC
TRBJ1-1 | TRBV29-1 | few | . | CSVARPRNTEAFF | TGCAGCGTTGCCCGACCGCGGAACACTGAAGCTTTCTTT
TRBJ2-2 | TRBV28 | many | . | CASSQRRGELFF | TGTGCCAGCAGTCAGAGGCGGGGGGAGCTGTTTTTT
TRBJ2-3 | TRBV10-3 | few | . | CAISLAGPSTDTQYF | TGTGCCATCTCTCTTGCGGGCCCAAGCACAGATACGCAGTATTTT
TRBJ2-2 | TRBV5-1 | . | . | CASSLVGGADTGELFF | TGCGCCAGCAGCTTGGTAGGGGGGGCCGACACCGGGGAGCTGTTTTTT
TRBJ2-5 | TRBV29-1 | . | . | CSAITGTRGEETQYF | TGCAGCGCCATTACCGGGACAAGAGGAGAAGAGACCCAGTACTTC
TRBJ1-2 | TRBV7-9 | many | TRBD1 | CASSLEHRGGYTF | TGTGCCAGCAGCTTAGAACACAGGGGTGGCTACACCTTC
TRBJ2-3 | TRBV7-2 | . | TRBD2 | CASSSTLGGVDTQYF | TGTGCCAGCAGCTCGACGTTGGGGGGGGTAGATACGCAGTATTTT
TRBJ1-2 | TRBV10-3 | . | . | CAIKEATTNYGYTF | TGTGCCATCAAGGAGGCAACTACTAACTATGGCTACACCTTC
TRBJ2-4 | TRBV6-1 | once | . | CASSAQGGAGSKNIQYF | TGTGCCAGCAGTGCCCAGGGGGGGGCCGGGTCCAAAAACATTCAGTACTTC
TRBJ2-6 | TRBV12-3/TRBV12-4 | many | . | CASSPPVSGTGANVLTF | TGTGCCAGCAGCCCCCCGGTGTCGGGGACGGGGGCCAACGTCCTGACTTTC
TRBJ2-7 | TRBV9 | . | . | CASSAGTTSYEQYF | TGTGCCAGCAGCGCCGGGACGACATCCTACGAGCAGTACTTC
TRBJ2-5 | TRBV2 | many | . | CASRTTFLGETQYF | TGTGCCAGCCGGACTACCTTTCTTGGAGAGACCCAGTACTTC
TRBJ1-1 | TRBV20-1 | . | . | CSADGRTEAFF | TGCAGTGCGGACGGTAGGACTGAAGCTTTCTTT
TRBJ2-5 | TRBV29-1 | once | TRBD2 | CSVLSSGSGETQYF | TGCAGCGTCCTGTCTAGCGGGAGCGGAGAGACCCAGTACTTC
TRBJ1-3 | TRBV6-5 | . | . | CASSYLLRSGVQDTIYF | TGTGCCAGCAGTTACCTTCTTCGGTCCGGGGTACAGGACACCATATATTTT
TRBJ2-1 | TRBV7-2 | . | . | CASSKSRQEGNEQFF | TGTGCCAGCAGCAAAAGCCGACAGGAGGGGAATGAGCAGTTCTTC
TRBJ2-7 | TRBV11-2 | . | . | CARRESYEQYF | TGTGCCAGAAGGGAGTCCTACGAGCAGTACTTC
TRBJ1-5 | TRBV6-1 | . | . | CASRPPGPQWPQHF | TGTGCCAGCAGACCCCCGGGTCCCCAATGGCCCCAGCATTTT
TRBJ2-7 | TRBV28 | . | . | CASSLGGRRLYEQYF | TGTGCCAGCAGTTTAGGTGGAAGGCGGCTCTACGAGCAGTACTTC
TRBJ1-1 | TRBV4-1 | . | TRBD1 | CASSQGQGVMNTEAFF | TGCGCCAGCAGCCAAGGACAGGGGGTTATGAACACTGAAGCTTTCTTT
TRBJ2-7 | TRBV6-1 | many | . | CASSEWGLPARSYEQYF | TGTGCCAGCAGTGAATGGGGCCTCCCCGCACGCTCCTACGAGCAGTACTTC
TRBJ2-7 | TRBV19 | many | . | CASSVDSISYEQYF | TGTGCCAGTAGTGTGGACAGCATCTCCTACGAGCAGTACTTC
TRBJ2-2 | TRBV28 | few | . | CASSLTADTGELFF | TGTGCCAGCAGTCTTACAGCGGACACCGGGGAGCTGTTTTTT
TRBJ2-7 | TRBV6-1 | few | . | CASSTSGRSSYEQYF | .
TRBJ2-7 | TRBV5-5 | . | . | CASSLGFGVHEQYF | TGTGCCAGCAGCTTGGGTTTTGGAGTCCACGAGCAGTACTTC
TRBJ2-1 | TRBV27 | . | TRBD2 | CASSLSSGRFYNEQFF | TGTGCCAGCAGTCTCAGTAGCGGGAGGTTCTACAATGAGCAGTTCTTC
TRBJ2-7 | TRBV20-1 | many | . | CSASSSYYEQYF | TGCAGTGCTAGCTCCTCCTACTACGAGCAGTACTTC
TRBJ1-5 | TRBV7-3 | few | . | CASSRTAIRAQHF | TGTGCCAGCAGCCGGACCGCAATCAGGGCCCAGCATTTT
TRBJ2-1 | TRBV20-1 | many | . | CSAIPGFYEQFF | TGCAGTGCTATTCCAGGGTTCTATGAGCAGTTCTTC
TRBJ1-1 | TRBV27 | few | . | CASSLSSGNTEAFF | TGTGCCAGCAGTTTATCGTCAGGGAACACTGAAGCTTTCTTT
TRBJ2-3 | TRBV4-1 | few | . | CASSQGGLRRLYTDTQYF | TGCGCCAGCAGCCAAGGGGGTTTAAGGCGGTTATACACAGATACGCAGTATTTT
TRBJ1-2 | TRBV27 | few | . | CASSLIGSGNYGYTF | TGTGCCAGCAGTTTAATCGGTTCTGGAAACTATGGCTACACCTTC
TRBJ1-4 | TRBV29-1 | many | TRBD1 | CSARTGTNEKLFF | TGCAGCGCCAGGACAGGAACTAATGAAAAACTGTTTTTT
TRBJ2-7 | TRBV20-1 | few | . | CSARDRAAAPYF | TGCAGTGCTAGAGATAGGGCAGCGGCTCCGTACTTC
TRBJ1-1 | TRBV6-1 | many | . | CASSEAHTEAFF | TGTGCCAGCAGTGAAGCGCACACTGAAGCTTTCTTT
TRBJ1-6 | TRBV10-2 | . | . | CASSAANINSPLHF | TGCGCCAGCAGTGCCGCTAATATAAATTCACCCCTCCACTTT
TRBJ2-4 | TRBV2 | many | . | CASKVGPTLNIQYF | TGTGCCAGCAAAGTAGGGCCGACCCTAAACATTCAGTACTTC
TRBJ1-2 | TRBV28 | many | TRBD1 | CASSLDRANGYTF | TGTGCCAGCAGTTTAGACAGGGCGAATGGCTACACCTTC
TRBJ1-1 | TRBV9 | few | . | CASTRGVGGMNTEAFF | TGTGCCAGCACCAGGGGCGTTGGGGGGATGAACACTGAAGCTTTCTTT
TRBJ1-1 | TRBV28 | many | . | CASSLSADYIGFGTEAFF | TGTGCCAGCAGTCTTTCGGCCGACTACATTGGGTTCGGCACTGAAGCTTTCTTT
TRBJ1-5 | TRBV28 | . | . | CASSFRTGETNQPQHF | TGTGCCAGCAGTTTCAGAACCGGGGAGACCAATCAGCCCCAGCATTTT